This T cell receptor beta chain was captured by sequencing in a study of blood T cell repertoires in COVID-19. Germline CDR1 and CDR2: MNHEY and SVGAGI. V was trimmed by 7 bases and J by 5 bases, leaving 12 bases between them. The CDR3 is 14 residues long. Sequenced by immunoSEQ multiplex PCR; TCRdb stores in-frame clones only, minus some. The sample includes 200,000 or so clones, more than 70% of them seen just once. The receptor was derived from a woman younger than 30 who had recovered from COVID-19. This chain uses TRBV6-5 with TRBJ1-6; D is perhaps TRBD1 (6 bases). The sequenced sample was PBMCs or T cells enriched from blood (not recorded which). The CDR3 region is CASMFYRDNSPLHF. The DNA for the CDR3 is TGTGCCAGCATGTTCTACAGGGATAATTCACCCCTCCACTTT.